These 32 T cell receptor beta chains originate from one sample sequenced in a study of cytomegalovirus exposure and HLA in healthy donors. With 60 Vbeta and 13 Jbeta primers, the PCR was carried out. Sequenced by immunoSEQ multiplex PCR; TCRdb stores in-frame clones only, minus some. The sample includes 89,000 or so clones, about 77% of them seen just once. The sequencing input was PBMCs. These receptors were taken from a man aged 55 to 70 in good health and CMV-seronegative.

The sample holds a few counts of this clone. Relative to the germline gene, one junction end is altered; a read error may explain this. The sample has other DNA sequences that encode this CDR3 too. The J gene is TRBJ1-1, the V gene TRBV7-9, with D unresolved. Germline CDR1 SEHNR, CDR2 FQNEAQ (reference sequence). The length of the CDR3 is 12 residues. The DNA for the CDR3 is TGTTCCAGCAGCTTAGTTTCAGTTGAAGCTTTCTTT. This gives the protein CSSSLVSVEAFF.

This clone was observed a few times. This sequence joins TRBV4-1 and TRBJ2-3; 11 bases are a match to TRBD2. Germline values: CDR1 MGHRA, CDR2 YSYEKL. CDR3 length: 14 amino acids. The junction had 5 bases not matched to a gene; V was cut back by 8 bases and J by 4 bases. In DNA form, the CDR3 reads TGCGCCAGCGGTAGACTAGCGGGGTCAGATACGCAGTATTTT. This gives the protein CASGRLAGSDTQYF.

This chain connects TRBV9 to TRBJ2-1; 12 positions match TRBD2. Germline CDR1 and CDR2: SGDLS and YYNGEE. This CDR3 comprises 18 residues. The J segment lost 4 bases and the V segment lost 0 bases, leaving 8 bases of the junction unmatched. CDR3 DNA: TGTGCCAGCAGCGTAGTTTGGCCTAGCGGGGGGGGGTACAATGAGCAGTTCTTC. Translating it yields CASSVVWPSGGGYNEQFF. Based on the CDR3 plus reference TRBV9 and TRBJ2-1, the full variable domain is DSGVTQTPKHLITATGQRVTLRCSPRSGDLSVYWYQQSLDQGLQFLIQYYNGEERAKGNILERFSAQQFPDLHSELNLSSLELGDSALYFCASSVVWPSGGGYNEQFFGPGTRLTVL.

The chain joins TRBV9 to TRBJ2-7; TRBD2 matches 10 bases. Germline trimming cut 0 bases from V and 2 bases from J; bases unmatched to any gene: 2. CDR1 and CDR2 (germline): SGDLS, YYNGEE. The length of the CDR3 is 15 residues. The chain's CDR3 is CASSVGSGGPYEQYF. The CDR3 coding sequence is TGTGCCAGCAGCGTAGGTAGCGGGGGGCCCTACGAGCAGTACTTC.

The rearrangement joins TRBV11-1 to TRBJ1-5; no clear D gene. The V gene's germline CDR1 is SGHAT and CDR2 FQDESV (reference sequence). V gave up 0 bases and J gave up 0 bases, with 15 bases separating them. The CDR3 length is 18 residues. DNA of the CDR3: TGTGCCAGCAGCTTAGCGCCCCAGGTCCCCAATAGCAATCAGCCCCAGCATTTT. It encodes CASSLAPQVPNSNQPQHF. Based on the CDR3 plus reference TRBV11-1 and TRBJ1-5, the full variable domain is EAEVAQSPRYKITEKSQAVAFWCDPISGHATLYWYRQILGQGPELLVQFQDESVVDDSQLPKDRFSAERLKGVDSTLKIQPAELGDSAMYLCASSLAPQVPNSNQPQHFGDGTRLSIL.

The chain couples TRBV25-1 to TRBJ2-2; no definite D call. V lost 3 bases and J 0 bases, leaving 8 bases between the germline ends. The CDR3 has 15 residues. Germline V gives CDR1 MGHDK, CDR2 SYGVNS. The CDR3 DNA reads as TGTGCCAGCAGTGATACAGCCTCGAACACCGGGGAGCTGTTTTTT. This gives the protein CASSDTASNTGELFF.

In DNA, the CDR3 is TGCGCCAGTGATAAAAGGACAGGGGACTCACCTAGCACAGATACGCAGTATTTT. Its translation: CASDKRTGDSPSTDTQYF. This chain uses TRBV10-2 with TRBJ2-3; 9 bases match TRBD1. Germline lookup yields CDR1 WSHSY and CDR2 SAAADI. J gave up 0 bases and V 9 bases, and 16 bases lay outside the gene matches. The CDR3 runs 18 residues.

The chain couples TRBV15 to TRBJ1-5, with D possibly matching TRBD1 (6 bases). Trimming removed 0 bases at V and 7 bases at J, with 13 bases between. Germline CDR1 reads LNHNV; CDR2 reads YYDKDF (reference sequence). This CDR3 has 15 residues. The CDR3 coding sequence is TGTGCCACCAGCAGAGAAAGGGGGGGAGGACAGCCCCAGCATTTT. Residues: CATSRERGGGQPQHF.

In this sample, this clone turned up once. CDR3 DNA sequence: TGTGCCAGCAGTGGCGGCGCTAGCGGAAACACCGGGGAGCTGTTTTTT. It yields the protein CASSGGASGNTGELFF. The chain has TRBV2 and TRBJ2-2; 7 bases align to TRBD2. Trimming cost V 4 bases and J 2 bases; bases outside gene matches: 7. Germline V gene data show CDR1 as SNHLY and CDR2 as FYNNEI. This CDR3 has 16 amino acids.

This clone was found a few times. CDR3 loop: CASSSRGGYTEAFF. The CDR3 nucleotides are TGCGCCAGCAGCTCGAGGGGGGGGTACACTGAAGCTTTCTTT. The J gene is TRBJ1-1, the V gene TRBV5-1, with D tentatively TRBD1 (6 bases). CDR1 and CDR2 (germline): SGHRS, YFSETQ. The CDR3 has 14 amino acids. The germline V and J ends were trimmed by 3 bases and 3 bases, with 12 bases remaining between them. Full variable domain (rest looked up from reference TRBV5-1 and TRBJ1-1): KAGVTQTPRYLIKTRGQQVTLSCSPISGHRSVSWYQQTPGQGLQFLFEYFSETQRNKGNFPGRFSGRQFSNSRSEMNVSTLELGDSALYLCASSSRGGYTEAFFGQGTRLTVV.

V and J are TRBV5-4 and TRBJ2-7, with 7 bases identical to TRBD2. Germline V CDR1 and CDR2: SGHNT, YYREEE (reference sequence). The length of the CDR3 is 14 residues. V trimming: 1 base; J trimming: 2 bases; junction bases outside the gene matches: 3. The CDR3 loop reads CASSLWGGTYEQYF. In DNA form, the CDR3 reads TGTGCCAGCAGCTTGTGGGGGGGAACCTACGAGCAGTACTTC.

Written as DNA, the CDR3 is TGCGCCGTATCCAGGGGGCAGAACGACGAGCAGTACTTC. Its protein product is CAVSRGQNDEQYF. The gene calls are TRBV23-1 and TRBJ2-7; TRBD1 agrees at 8 bases. TRBV23-1 has ORF status, its function being uncertain. J lost 5 bases, V lost 11 bases, and 11 bases had no gene match. CDR3 length: 13 residues.

The chain uses TRBV7-9 and TRBJ2-2, with a possible D match to TRBD2 (6 bases). The germline V and J ends were trimmed by 6 bases and 4 bases, with 18 bases remaining between them. The germline V gene has CDR1 SEHNR and CDR2 FQNEAQ (reference sequence). This CDR3 region has 16 residues. The CDR3 loop is CASRPPGGKGTGELFF. The CDR3, as DNA: TGTGCCAGCAGACCCCCCGGGGGAAAGGGCACCGGGGAGCTGTTTTTT.

The J gene is TRBJ2-2, the V gene TRBV5-1, with D perhaps TRBD1 (6 bases). V dropped 5 bases and J dropped 1 base, with 15 bases sitting between them. Germline V gene sequence: CDR1 SGHRS, CDR2 YFSETQ. This CDR3 spans 16 amino acids. The CDR3 reads CASRPLQQGNTGELFF. The CDR3 nucleotides are TGCGCCAGCAGGCCATTGCAACAGGGGAACACCGGGGAGCTGTTTTTT.

The V call is TRBV9, the J call TRBJ2-2; D unclear. The CDR3 runs 15 residues. Trimming cost V 4 bases and J 0 bases, with 10 bases left between them. The germline V gene has CDR1 SGDLS and CDR2 YYNGEE. CDR3 in DNA: TGTGCCAGCAGCACCCATACAGCGAACACCGGGGAGCTGTTTTTT. Amino acids: CASSTHTANTGELFF. The full variable domain, in which reference TRBV9 and TRBJ2-2 provide the parts outside the CDR3, is DSGVTQTPKHLITATGQRVTLRCSPRSGDLSVYWYQQSLDQGLQFLIQYYNGEERAKGNILERFSAQQFPDLHSELNLSSLELGDSALYFCASSTHTANTGELFFGEGSRLTVL.

This chain links TRBV11-2 with TRBJ1-2; 8 bases fit TRBD1. The V gene end was trimmed by 2 bases and the J gene end by 7 bases; junction bases not matched to a gene: 6. This CDR3 has 14 residues. Germline values: CDR1 SGHAT, CDR2 FQNNGV. CDR3 nucleotide sequence: TGTGCCAGCAGCTTAAGCCGGACAGGGTCTGGCTACACCTTC. Its protein product is CASSLSRTGSGYTF. The full variable domain, its missing parts supplied by reference TRBV11-2 and TRBJ1-2, is EAGVAQSPRYKIIEKRQSVAFWCNPISGHATLYWYQQILGQGPKLLIQFQNNGVVDDSQLPKDRFSAERLKGVDSTLKIQPAKLEDSAVYLCASSLSRTGSGYTFGSGTRLTVV.

This rearrangement joins TRBV29-1 to TRBJ1-2; 8 bases match TRBD1. Trimming removed 5 bases from V and 5 bases from J; junction bases left unmatched: 7. The CDR3 has 13 amino acids. The germline gives CDR1 SQVTM, CDR2 ANQGSEA. In nucleotides, the CDR3 is TGCAGCGTTACAAGAGGACAGGGTTATGGCTACACCTTC. As protein: CSVTRGQGYGYTF.

The chain carries TRBV7-9 and TRBJ2-3, with D perhaps TRBD2 (7 bases). The germline V gene has CDR1 SEHNR and CDR2 FQNEAQ (reference sequence). The V end lost 4 bases, the J end lost 0 bases, and 11 bases lay between the germline ends. The length of the CDR3 is 15 residues. CDR3 nucleotides: TGTGCCAGCAGCTCCGGGGGGCCTAGCACAGATACGCAGTATTTT. Its translation: CASSSGGPSTDTQYF.

The rearrangement links TRBV19 to TRBJ1-2, with TRBD1 as a possible D gene (6 bases). V lost 7 bases to trimming and J lost 8 bases, with 23 bases between them. Germline-derived CDR1 and CDR2 are LNHDA and SQIVND (reference sequence). The CDR3 has 15 residues. The CDR3 DNA sequence: TGTGCCAGTACCACAGTCCAGGGGTTCGCTTGGGGCTACACCTTC. As protein: CASTTVQGFAWGYTF.

The chain has TRBV7-9 and TRBJ1-2; TRBD1 is a possible D gene (6 bases). Germline assignment: CDR1 SEHNR and CDR2 FQNEAQ (reference sequence). This CDR3 is built from 13 residues. With 0 bases removed from V and 8 bases from J, the gap between germline ends came to 10 bases. The CDR3 spells CASSLAGARGYTF. CDR3 coding DNA: TGTGCCAGCAGCTTAGCGGGGGCGCGCGGCTACACCTTC.

This chain links TRBV2 with TRBJ1-2; 7 positions agree with TRBD1. Trimming removed 6 bases from V and 7 bases from J; junction bases left unmatched: 11. Germline values: CDR1 SNHLY, CDR2 FYNNEI. The CDR3 covers 14 residues. Here the CDR3 reads CASSSTGSYSGYTF. The CDR3 coding sequence is TGTGCCAGCAGCTCGACAGGGTCGTACAGTGGCTACACCTTC.

This sequence joins TRBV5-5 and TRBJ2-3; TRBD2 agrees at 13 bases. Germline V lookup: CDR1 SGHKS, CDR2 YYEKEE (reference sequence). The V and J ends lost 4 bases and 5 bases, in that order; junction bases with no gene match: 13. This CDR3 is 18 amino acids long. CDR3 sequence: CASSLRGTSGAPEDTQYF. In DNA form, the CDR3 reads TGTGCCAGCAGCCTCCGCGGGACTAGCGGGGCCCCGGAAGATACGCAGTATTTT.

This clone is a singleton in its sample. The chain recombines TRBV19 with TRBJ2-3, with 12 bases aligning to TRBD1. Germline V gives CDR1 LNHDA, CDR2 SQIVND (reference sequence). V shed 4 bases and J 2 bases; nucleotides not matched to a gene: 4. This CDR3 has 16 amino acids. Here the CDR3 reads CASSTPGQGATDTQYF. The CDR3, as DNA: TGTGCCAGTAGTACCCCGGGACAGGGGGCCACAGATACGCAGTATTTT.

A few counts support this clone. Written as DNA, the CDR3 is TGTGCCAGCCGAGGAGGGCCCAGGGCTCGCGAAAAACTGTTTTTT. Its protein is CASRGGPRAREKLFF. The chain joins TRBV6-5 to TRBJ1-4, with D possibly matching TRBD1 (5 bases). Germline-derived CDR1 and CDR2 are MNHEY and SVGAGI. This CDR3 spans 15 amino acids. V was shortened by 8 bases and J by 8 bases, with 21 bases between the two germline ends.

The chain carries TRBV30 and TRBJ1-1, with 7 bases identical to TRBD1. With 0 bases clipped from V and 1 base from J, the junction kept 5 bases outside the gene matches. The CDR3 sequence is 15 residues long. The germline CDR1 and CDR2 sequences are GTSNPN and SVGIG (reference sequence). CDR3 bases: TGTGCCTGGAGTGTATTAGAGGGGGCGAACACTGAAGCTTTCTTT. Its translation: CAWSVLEGANTEAFF.

The table lists this clone with a count of one. This sequence joins TRBV14 and TRBJ1-4; the D gene is possibly TRBD1 (6 bases). Trimming took 4 bases from V and 3 from J, leaving 12 bases between them. This CDR3 comprises 15 residues. Germline V CDR1 and CDR2: SGHDN, FVKESK. This chain's CDR3 is CASSPLGGPNEKLFF. CDR3 nucleotide sequence: TGTGCCAGCAGCCCATTGGGGGGGCCTAATGAAAAACTGTTTTTT.

Only a few counts were recorded for this clone. The chain uses TRBV7-4 and TRBJ2-1; TRBD2 agrees at 15 bases. Germline trimming cut 5 bases from V and 8 bases from J; bases unmatched to any gene: 7. The CDR3 runs 16 residues. Looked up from germline, CDR1 is SGHVT and CDR2 is SQSDAQ. The CDR3 nucleotides are TGTGCCAGCAGCGCGGGACTAGCGGGGGGTTGCGATGAGCAGTTCTTC. Its protein product is CASSAGLAGGCDEQFF.

The chain employs TRBV5-1 and TRBJ2-2, with 11 bases lining up with TRBD2. Germline loops: CDR1 SGHRS, CDR2 YFSETQ. The CDR3 runs to 16 residues. With V trimmed by 0 bases and J by 4 bases, 2 bases remained unmatched. CDR3 protein: CASSLGLAGGTGELFF. For the CDR3, the DNA is TGCGCCAGCAGCTTGGGCCTAGCGGGGGGCACCGGGGAGCTGTTTTTT.

This clone was seen once. Other nucleotide sequences from this sample produce the same CDR3. The rearrangement links TRBV19 to TRBJ2-7; 10 bases match TRBD2. Germline CDR1 LNHDA, CDR2 SQIVND (reference sequence). The CDR3 runs to 14 residues. V shed 5 bases, J shed 7 bases, and the junction held 8 bases outside the gene matches. CDR3 loop: CASSAGTSAGEQYF. CDR3 in DNA: TGTGCCAGTAGTGCCGGGACTAGCGCGGGGGAGCAGTACTTC.

This clone was counted once. The rearrangement joins TRBV9 to TRBJ2-3; 8 bases align to TRBD2. The CDR3 sequence is 17 residues long. Unmatched junction bases numbered 11, after V lost 4 bases and J lost 1 base. From germline, CDR1 is SGDLS and CDR2 YYNGEE. CDR3 sequence reads: CASSPGGGGPRTDTQYF. The CDR3 nucleotides are TGTGCCAGCAGCCCCGGAGGCGGGGGGCCGCGCACAGATACGCAGTATTTT.

This clone showed up just once. CDR3: CASSQRQGGNEQFF. DNA of the CDR3: TGTGCCAGCAGTCAACGACAGGGTGGCAATGAGCAGTTCTTC. The J gene is TRBJ2-1, the V gene TRBV6-1; 7 bases map to TRBD1. Germline CDR1 and CDR2: MNHNS and SASEGT. With 5 bases clipped from V and 6 bases from J, the junction kept 7 bases outside the gene matches. This CDR3 spans 14 amino acids.

The rearrangement joins TRBV6-1 to TRBJ2-7, with 7 bases identical to TRBD2. The V and J ends lost 5 bases and 13 bases, in that order; junction bases with no gene match: 8. Germline values: CDR1 MNHNS, CDR2 SASEGT. This CDR3 is built from 11 residues. The CDR3 sequence is CASSFPAGPYF. In DNA, the CDR3 is TGTGCCAGCAGTTTCCCAGCGGGGCCTTACTTC.